The source of this T cell receptor (beta chain) is a study of shared T cell receptors in the human thymus. CDR3 length equals 17 residues. Losses at the gene ends were 4 bases for V and 1 base for J; bases not matched to a gene: 9. Germline V CDR1 and CDR2: SGHNT, YYREEE (reference sequence). Sequenced by immunoSEQ multiplex PCR; TCRdb stores in-frame clones only, minus some. The data contain hundreds of thousands of clones, 70% to 80% of them singletons. These data were also reused for a study on human thymus T cells. That source adds: During corrective heart surgery, resections were taken, and the thymus tissue came from them. Thymic and blood repertoires seemed to show skewed V and J gene use. Related studies found that unrelated individuals share highly overlapping thymic repertoires.

What was sequenced was thymocytes. This TCR was recovered from a boy less than two years old with a congenital heart defect. The genes are TRBV5-4 and TRBJ2-3, with 10 bases matching TRBD2. The CDR3, as DNA: TGTGCCAGCAGCGCTCATCCCCTAGCGGGGGGCACAGATACGCAGTATTTT. Translated: CASSAHPLAGGTDTQYF. Together with reference TRBV5-4 and TRBJ2-3, the CDR3 gives the full variable domain: ETGVTQSPTHLIKTRGQQVTLRCSSQSGHNTVSWYQQALGQGPQFIFQYYREEENGRGNFPPRFSGLQFPNYSSELNVNALELDDSALYLCASSAHPLAGGTDTQYFGPGTRLTVL.